A selection of T cell receptor beta chains follows, all from one sample in a study of OX40 agonist ivuxolimab in advanced cancers. Method: immunoSEQ multiplex PCR; TCRdb's copy keeps in-frame clones and lacks some. Of 100,000 or so clones listed, approximately 92% are singletons. The sample consisted of CD4+ or CD8+ T cells sorted from blood, taken in a trial of the OX40 agonist ivuxolimab. These receptors originate from an adult with an advanced solid tumor such as melanoma, head and neck, liver or kidney cancer. Both conserved end residues are part of each CDR3. Fields, in order: V gene, clone size, D gene, J gene, CDR3 protein, CDR3 DNA. A D gene is named only where the DNA matches it firmly. Size is omitted from some rows. Given values are once, few, many or a class for expanded clones.

v_call: TRBV29-1; clone_size: NA; d_call: NA; j_call: TRBJ1-3; cdr3_aa: CSVEGGRNTIYF; cdr3_nt: TGCAGCGTTGAGGGGGGCAGAAACACCATATATTTT
v_call: TRBV19; clone_size: NA; d_call: NA; j_call: TRBJ1-5; cdr3_aa: CASSIAGNPNQPQHF; cdr3_nt: TGTGCCAGTAGTATAGCTGGGAACCCAAATCAGCCCCAGCATTTT
v_call: TRBV5-6; clone_size: NA; d_call: NA; j_call: TRBJ1-3; cdr3_aa: CASSLDGNTIYF; cdr3_nt: TGTGCCAGCAGCCTGGATGGAAACACCATATATTTT
v_call: TRBV13; clone_size: NA; d_call: TRBD1; j_call: TRBJ1-1; cdr3_aa: CASSFMTGENTEAFF; cdr3_nt: TGTGCCAGCAGCTTTATGACAGGGGAGAACACTGAAGCTTTCTTT
v_call: TRBV19; clone_size: NA; d_call: NA; j_call: TRBJ1-3; cdr3_aa: CASSPPHHKDSGNTIYF; cdr3_nt: TGTGCCAGTAGTCCCCCCCACCACAAAGACTCTGGAAACACCATATATTTT
v_call: TRBV7-2; clone_size: NA; d_call: NA; j_call: TRBJ2-7; cdr3_aa: CASSLSLHGGYEQYF; cdr3_nt: TGTGCCAGCAGCTTAAGCCTCCACGGGGGCTACGAGCAGTACTTC
v_call: TRBV7-3; clone_size: NA; d_call: NA; j_call: TRBJ2-2; cdr3_aa: CASSASTGELFF; cdr3_nt: TGTGCCAGCAGCGCTTCCACCGGGGAGCTGTTTTTT
v_call: TRBV27; clone_size: NA; d_call: TRBD1; j_call: TRBJ1-2; cdr3_aa: CASSLGQGAYGYTF; cdr3_nt: TGTGCCAGCAGTTTAGGACAGGGGGCGTATGGCTACACCTTC
v_call: TRBV9; clone_size: NA; d_call: NA; j_call: TRBJ2-1; cdr3_aa: CASSITRGSEQFF; cdr3_nt: TGTGCCAGCAGCATTACCAGGGGCAGTGAGCAGTTCTTC
v_call: TRBV30; clone_size: NA; d_call: NA; j_call: TRBJ2-7; cdr3_aa: CAWRGHRGASYGQYF; cdr3_nt: TGTGCCTGGAGAGGTCACCGCGGAGCCTCCTACGGGCAGTACTTC
v_call: TRBV6-1; clone_size: NA; d_call: NA; j_call: TRBJ1-2; cdr3_aa: CASSESGTTTYGYTF; cdr3_nt: TGTGCCAGCAGTGAATCCGGGACAACCACATATGGCTACACCTTC
v_call: TRBV5-6; clone_size: NA; d_call: NA; j_call: TRBJ2-5; cdr3_aa: CASSLGGWGTETQYF; cdr3_nt: TGTGCCAGCAGCTTGGGAGGGTGGGGGACAGAGACCCAGTACTTC
v_call: TRBV27; clone_size: NA; d_call: TRBD2; j_call: TRBJ2-1; cdr3_aa: CASSLYPSGRWDEQFF; cdr3_nt: TGTGCCAGCAGTTTATACCCTAGCGGGAGGTGGGATGAGCAGTTCTTC
v_call: TRBV5-6; clone_size: NA; d_call: NA; j_call: TRBJ1-1; cdr3_aa: CASSLYTRAEAFF; cdr3_nt: TGTGCCAGCAGCTTGTATACGAGAGCTGAAGCTTTCTTT
v_call: TRBV4-1; clone_size: NA; d_call: TRBD2; j_call: TRBJ2-1; cdr3_aa: CASSQARTSARYEQFF; cdr3_nt: TGCGCCAGCAGTCAGGCCCGGACTAGCGCGAGATATGAGCAGTTCTTC
v_call: TRBV30; clone_size: NA; d_call: NA; j_call: TRBJ2-3; cdr3_aa: CAWSFDWGGPADTQYF; cdr3_nt: TGTGCCTGGAGTTTCGATTGGGGGGGGCCGGCAGATACGCAGTATTTT
v_call: TRBV4-1; clone_size: once; d_call: NA; j_call: TRBJ2-7; cdr3_aa: CASSQEYGLAATYEQYF; cdr3_nt: TGCGCCAGCAGCCAAGAATACGGGCTAGCCGCTACCTACGAGCAGTACTTC
v_call: TRBV9; clone_size: NA; d_call: NA; j_call: TRBJ1-5; cdr3_aa: CASSVGSNQPQHF; cdr3_nt: TGTGCCAGCAGCGTAGGAAGTAATCAGCCCCAGCATTTT
v_call: TRBV9; clone_size: NA; d_call: NA; j_call: TRBJ1-1; cdr3_aa: CASSATGVEAFF; cdr3_nt: TGTGCCAGCAGCGCGACAGGAGTTGAAGCTTTCTTT
v_call: TRBV29-1; clone_size: once; d_call: NA; j_call: TRBJ1-2; cdr3_aa: CSAAPAVDYGYTF; cdr3_nt: TGCAGCGCCGCCCCGGCGGTCGACTATGGCTACACCTTC
v_call: TRBV10-3; clone_size: NA; d_call: NA; j_call: TRBJ2-1; cdr3_aa: CAISERGGDYNEQFF; cdr3_nt: TGTGCCATCAGTGAGCGCGGGGGCGACTACAATGAGCAGTTCTTC
v_call: TRBV6-5; clone_size: NA; d_call: NA; j_call: TRBJ2-7; cdr3_aa: CASSYTRVWAF; cdr3_nt: TGTGCCAGCAGTTACACAAGGGTATGGGCTTTC
v_call: TRBV5-1; clone_size: NA; d_call: TRBD1; j_call: TRBJ2-7; cdr3_aa: CASSTDRVAEQYF; cdr3_nt: TGCGCCAGCAGCACGGACAGGGTTGCCGAGCAGTACTTC
v_call: TRBV6-5; clone_size: once; d_call: NA; j_call: TRBJ2-7; cdr3_aa: CASSYGGRVVEQYF; cdr3_nt: TGTGCCAGCAGTTACGGGGGGCGCGTAGTTGAGCAGTACTTC
v_call: TRBV10-1; clone_size: once; d_call: TRBD1; j_call: TRBJ1-1; cdr3_aa: CASSETGTGHVGDTEAFF; cdr3_nt: TGCGCCAGCAGTGAGACCGGGACAGGCCATGTAGGGGACACTGAAGCTTTCTTT
v_call: TRBV13; clone_size: few; d_call: TRBD1; j_call: TRBJ2-4; cdr3_aa: CASSLGQGSIQYF; cdr3_nt: TGTGCCAGCAGCTTGGGACAGGGAAGTATTCAGTACTTC
v_call: TRBV6-6; clone_size: NA; d_call: NA; j_call: TRBJ1-1; cdr3_aa: CASRPRSANTEAFF; cdr3_nt: TGTGCCAGCAGACCGAGATCGGCGAACACTGAAGCTTTCTTT
v_call: TRBV9; clone_size: once; d_call: TRBD2; j_call: TRBJ2-1; cdr3_aa: CASSLSGGSYNEQFF; cdr3_nt: TGTGCCAGCAGCTTAAGCGGGGGCTCCTACAATGAGCAGTTCTTC
v_call: TRBV29-1; clone_size: NA; d_call: TRBD2; j_call: TRBJ2-1; cdr3_aa: CSVLAGLSYNEQFF; cdr3_nt: TGCAGCGTTCTAGCGGGTCTCTCCTACAATGAGCAGTTCTTC
v_call: TRBV27; clone_size: NA; d_call: TRBD1; j_call: TRBJ2-7; cdr3_aa: CASSKGQPLVNEQYF; cdr3_nt: TGTGCCAGCAGCAAGGGACAGCCCCTGGTTAACGAGCAGTACTTC
v_call: TRBV5-1; clone_size: NA; d_call: NA; j_call: TRBJ2-5; cdr3_aa: CASSLVGLGETQYF; cdr3_nt: TGCGCCAGCAGCTTGGTCGGGCTGGGAGAGACCCAGTACTTC
v_call: TRBV28; clone_size: NA; d_call: TRBD1; j_call: TRBJ2-7; cdr3_aa: CASSFLWTGRAEQYF; cdr3_nt: TGTGCCAGCAGTTTCTTATGGACAGGGAGAGCCGAGCAGTACTTC
v_call: TRBV5-4; clone_size: NA; d_call: TRBD1; j_call: TRBJ1-2; cdr3_aa: CASSSEQGGVYGYTF; cdr3_nt: TGTGCCAGCAGCTCCGAACAGGGGGGTGTCTATGGCTACACCTTC
v_call: TRBV27; clone_size: NA; d_call: TRBD1; j_call: TRBJ2-7; cdr3_aa: CASSEPGTGTYEQYF; cdr3_nt: TGTGCCAGCAGCGAACCCGGGACAGGGACCTACGAGCAGTACTTC
v_call: TRBV21-1; clone_size: NA; d_call: NA; j_call: TRBJ2-5; cdr3_aa: CASPETQYF; cdr3_nt: TGTGCCAGCCCCGAGACCCAGTACTTC
v_call: TRBV6-6; clone_size: once; d_call: TRBD2; j_call: TRBJ2-1; cdr3_aa: CASSFSGGYNEQFF; cdr3_nt: TGTGCCAGCAGTTTTAGCGGGGGATACAATGAGCAGTTCTTC
v_call: TRBV2; clone_size: once; d_call: NA; j_call: TRBJ2-1; cdr3_aa: CASAANEQFF; cdr3_nt: TGTGCCAGCGCAGCGAATGAGCAGTTCTTC
v_call: TRBV5-1; clone_size: NA; d_call: NA; j_call: TRBJ2-7; cdr3_aa: CASSLGRDVYEQYF; cdr3_nt: TGCGCCAGCAGCTTGGGTCGGGACGTTTACGAGCAGTACTTC
v_call: TRBV5-6; clone_size: NA; d_call: TRBD1; j_call: TRBJ2-7; cdr3_aa: CASSPGGSGGVNEQYF; cdr3_nt: TGTGCCAGCAGCCCGGGTGGTTCAGGGGGCGTGAACGAGCAGTACTTC
v_call: TRBV7-7; clone_size: NA; d_call: NA; j_call: TRBJ2-7; cdr3_aa: CASSPDGYEQYF; cdr3_nt: TGTGCTAGCAGCCCCGATGGCTACGAGCAGTACTTC
v_call: TRBV29-1; clone_size: NA; d_call: NA; j_call: TRBJ1-1; cdr3_aa: CSVGMNTEAFF; cdr3_nt: TGCAGCGTTGGGATGAACACTGAAGCTTTCTTT
v_call: TRBV15; clone_size: NA; d_call: NA; j_call: TRBJ2-1; cdr3_aa: CATSYVSGLNEQFF; cdr3_nt: TGTGCCACCAGCTACGTTAGCGGCCTCAATGAGCAGTTCTTC
v_call: TRBV6-5; clone_size: NA; d_call: TRBD2; j_call: TRBJ2-1; cdr3_aa: CASSSSRLAGVGEQFF; cdr3_nt: TGTGCCAGCAGTTCATCGAGACTAGCGGGGGTCGGTGAGCAGTTCTTC
v_call: TRBV7-6; clone_size: once; d_call: TRBD1; j_call: TRBJ2-7; cdr3_aa: CASSSRTGKFYEQYF; cdr3_nt: TGTGCCAGCAGCTCGAGGACAGGGAAGTTCTACGAGCAGTACTTC
v_call: TRBV4-3; clone_size: NA; d_call: NA; j_call: TRBJ2-5; cdr3_aa: CASSQELGNQETQYF; cdr3_nt: TGCGCCAGCAGCCAAGAATTAGGGAACCAAGAGACCCAGTACTTC
v_call: TRBV11-2; clone_size: NA; d_call: NA; j_call: TRBJ1-4; cdr3_aa: CASRAGTREKLFF; cdr3_nt: TGTGCCAGCAGGGCCGGGACTAGGGAAAAACTGTTTTTT
v_call: TRBV19; clone_size: NA; d_call: NA; j_call: TRBJ2-1; cdr3_aa: CASSIPRKRDEQFF; cdr3_nt: TGTGCCAGTAGTATTCCCCGAAAGAGAGATGAGCAGTTCTTC
v_call: TRBV20-1; clone_size: NA; d_call: TRBD2; j_call: TRBJ2-1; cdr3_aa: CSALAGDEQFF; cdr3_nt: TGCAGTGCCTTAGCGGGAGATGAGCAGTTCTTC
v_call: TRBV29-1; clone_size: once; d_call: TRBD1; j_call: TRBJ1-2; cdr3_aa: CSGRQGNYGYTF; cdr3_nt: TGCAGCGGGAGACAGGGGAACTATGGCTACACCTTC
v_call: TRBV12-5; clone_size: NA; d_call: TRBD1; j_call: TRBJ2-7; cdr3_aa: CASGLYDRGYEQYF; cdr3_nt: TGTGCTAGTGGTTTGTATGACAGGGGCTACGAGCAGTACTTC
v_call: TRBV29-1; clone_size: NA; d_call: TRBD1; j_call: TRBJ2-1; cdr3_aa: CSAYPGTANNEQFF; cdr3_nt: TGCAGCGCCTATCCCGGGACAGCCAACAATGAGCAGTTCTTC
v_call: TRBV10-2; clone_size: NA; d_call: NA; j_call: TRBJ1-2; cdr3_aa: CASKGLESRGYTF; cdr3_nt: TGCGCCAGCAAGGGGTTAGAATCCCGCGGCTACACCTTC